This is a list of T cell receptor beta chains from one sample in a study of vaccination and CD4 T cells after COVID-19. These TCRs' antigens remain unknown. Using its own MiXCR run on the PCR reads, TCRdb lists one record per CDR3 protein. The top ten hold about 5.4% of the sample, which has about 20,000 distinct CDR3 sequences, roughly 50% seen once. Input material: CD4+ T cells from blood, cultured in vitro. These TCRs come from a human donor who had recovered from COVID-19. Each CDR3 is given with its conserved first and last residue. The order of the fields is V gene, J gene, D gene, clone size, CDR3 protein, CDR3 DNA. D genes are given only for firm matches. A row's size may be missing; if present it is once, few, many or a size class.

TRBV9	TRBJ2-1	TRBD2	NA	CASSVGGASGSSEQFF	TGTGCCAGCAGCGTAGGTGGGGCTAGCGGGAGCTCCGAGCAGTTCTTC
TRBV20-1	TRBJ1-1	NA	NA	CSARSVRVVDTEAFF	TGCAGTGCTAGATCGGTTAGGGTTGTCGACACTGAAGCTTTCTTT
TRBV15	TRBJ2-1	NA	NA	CATGGTVSSYNEQFF	TGTGCCACCGGGGGGACGGTGAGCTCCTACAATGAGCAGTTCTTC
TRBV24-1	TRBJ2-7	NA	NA	CATSDRFRNEQYF	TGTGCCACCAGTGATCGTTTCCGGAATGAGCAGTACTTC
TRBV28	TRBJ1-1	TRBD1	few	CASRYRGDTEAFF	TGTGCCAGCAGATACAGGGGAGACACTGAAGCTTTCTTT
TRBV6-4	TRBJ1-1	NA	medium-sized	CASSPSSATEAFF	TGTGCCAGCAGCCCCAGCAGTGCCACTGAAGCTTTCTTT
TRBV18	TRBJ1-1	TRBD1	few	CASSPGQGTEAFF	TGTGCCAGCTCACCGGGACAGGGCACTGAAGCTTTCTTT
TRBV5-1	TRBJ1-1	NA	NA	CASDPGGAPNSEAFF	TGCGCCAGCGACCCCGGAGGGGCGCCGAACTCTGAAGCTTTCTTT
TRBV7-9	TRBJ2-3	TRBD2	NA	CASSLLEGGTQYF	TGTGCCAGCAGCTTACTCGAGGGAGGGACGCAGTATTTT
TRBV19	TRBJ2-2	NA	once	CASSPPRQASTGELFF	TGTGCCAGTAGTCCCCCCCGACAGGCGAGCACCGGGGAGCTGTTTTTT
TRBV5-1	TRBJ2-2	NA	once	CASSLGHANTGELFF	TGCGCCAGCAGCCTGGGACACGCGAACACCGGGGAGCTGTTTTTT
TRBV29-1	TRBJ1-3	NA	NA	CSVAGCLRNTIYF	TGCAGCGTGGCCGGCTGCCTCAGAAACACCATATATTTT
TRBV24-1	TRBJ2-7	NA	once	CATSDGGASGGYEQYF	TGTGCCACCAGTGATGGAGGGGCGAGCGGAGGCTACGAGCAGTACTTC
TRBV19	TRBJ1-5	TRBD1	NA	CASSMTGGRQPQHF	TGTGCCAGTAGCATGACAGGGGGCCGGCAGCCCCAGCATTTT
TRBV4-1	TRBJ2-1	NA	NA	CASSPGPQVGSYNEQFF	TGCGCCAGCAGCCCCGGGCCCCAGGTCGGCTCCTACAATGAGCAGTTCTTC
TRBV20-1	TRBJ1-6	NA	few	CSASGPPSSYNSPLHF	TGCAGTGCCAGTGGACCGCCGAGCTCCTATAATTCACCCCTCCACTTT
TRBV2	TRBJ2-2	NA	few	CASRRGWTGELFF	TGTGCCAGCAGGCGGGGTTGGACCGGGGAGCTGTTTTTT
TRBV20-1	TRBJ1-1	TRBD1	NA	CSAGTGEVDTEAFF	TGCAGTGCTGGAACAGGGGAGGTCGACACTGAAGCTTTCTTT
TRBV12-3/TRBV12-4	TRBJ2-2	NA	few	CASTIREPTGELFF	TGTGCCAGCACCATCCGGGAGCCCACCGGGGAGCTGTTTTTT
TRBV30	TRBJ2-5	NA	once	CAWGPGVVQETQYF	TGTGCCTGGGGACCAGGGGTGGTTCAGGAGACCCAGTACTTC
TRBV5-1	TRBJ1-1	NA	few	CASSLDGGNTEAFF	TGCGCCAGCAGCTTGGACGGGGGCAACACTGAAGCTTTCTTT
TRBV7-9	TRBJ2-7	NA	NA	CASRVRAGAEQYF	TGTGCCAGCCGCGTAAGGGCCGGGGCCGAGCAGTACTTC
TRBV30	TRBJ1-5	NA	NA	CAWSIRGNQPQHF	TGTGCCTGGAGTATTAGGGGCAATCAGCCCCAGCATTTT
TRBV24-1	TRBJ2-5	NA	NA	CATSPGDPYGETQYF	TGTGCCACCAGTCCGGGAGACCCTTACGGGGAGACCCAGTACTTC
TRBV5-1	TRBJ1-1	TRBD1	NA	CASSLGQGLTIDPEAFF	TGCGCCAGCAGCCTGGGACAGGGGCTCACCATAGACCCTGAAGCTTTCTTT
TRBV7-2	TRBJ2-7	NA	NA	CASSLAGNYEQYF	TGTGCCAGCAGCTTAGCGGGGAACTACGAGCAGTACTTC
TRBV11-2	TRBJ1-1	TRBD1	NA	CASSSTGTGGTEAFF	TGTGCCAGCAGCTCTACCGGGACAGGGGGCACTGAAGCTTTCTTT
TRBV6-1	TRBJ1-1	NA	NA	CASSQPYQGSTEAFF	TGTGCCAGCAGTCAACCTTACCAGGGAAGCACTGAAGCTTTCTTT
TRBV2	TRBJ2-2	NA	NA	CASVWDSTGELFF	TGTGCCAGCGTCTGGGATTCAACTGGGGAGCTGTTTTTT